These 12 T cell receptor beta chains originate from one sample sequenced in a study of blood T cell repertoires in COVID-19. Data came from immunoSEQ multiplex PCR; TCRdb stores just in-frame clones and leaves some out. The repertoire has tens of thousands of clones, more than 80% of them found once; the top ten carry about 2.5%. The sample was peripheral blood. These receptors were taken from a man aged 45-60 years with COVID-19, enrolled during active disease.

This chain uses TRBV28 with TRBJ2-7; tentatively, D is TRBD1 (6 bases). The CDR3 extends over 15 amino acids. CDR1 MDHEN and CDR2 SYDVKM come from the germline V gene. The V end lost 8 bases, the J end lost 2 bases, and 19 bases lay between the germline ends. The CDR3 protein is CASAESGQPPYEQYF. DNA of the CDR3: TGTGCCAGCGCCGAATCGGGACAACCGCCCTACGAGCAGTACTTC.

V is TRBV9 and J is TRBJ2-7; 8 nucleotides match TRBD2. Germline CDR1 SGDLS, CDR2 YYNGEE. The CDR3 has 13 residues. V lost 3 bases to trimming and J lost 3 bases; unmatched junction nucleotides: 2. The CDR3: CASSDLAGYEQYF. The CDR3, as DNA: TGTGCCAGCAGCGACCTAGCGGGCTACGAGCAGTACTTC.

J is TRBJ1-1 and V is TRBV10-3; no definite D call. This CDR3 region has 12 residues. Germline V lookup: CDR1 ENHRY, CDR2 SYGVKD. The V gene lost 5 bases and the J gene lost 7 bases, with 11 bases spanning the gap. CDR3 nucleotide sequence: TGTGCCATCAGTATGACTAAGGGTGAAGCTTTCTTT. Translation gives CAISMTKGEAFF.

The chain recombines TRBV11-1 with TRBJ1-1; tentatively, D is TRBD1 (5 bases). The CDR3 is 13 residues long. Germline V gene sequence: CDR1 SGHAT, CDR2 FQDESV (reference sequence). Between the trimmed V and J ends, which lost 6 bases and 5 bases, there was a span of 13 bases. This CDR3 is CASRTGVSTEAFF. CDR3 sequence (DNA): TGTGCCAGCAGAACAGGTGTGAGTACTGAAGCTTTCTTT. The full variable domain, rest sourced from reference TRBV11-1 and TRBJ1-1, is EAEVAQSPRYKITEKSQAVAFWCDPISGHATLYWYRQILGQGPELLVQFQDESVVDDSQLPKDRFSAERLKGVDSTLKIQPAELGDSAMYLCASRTGVSTEAFFGQGTRLTVV.

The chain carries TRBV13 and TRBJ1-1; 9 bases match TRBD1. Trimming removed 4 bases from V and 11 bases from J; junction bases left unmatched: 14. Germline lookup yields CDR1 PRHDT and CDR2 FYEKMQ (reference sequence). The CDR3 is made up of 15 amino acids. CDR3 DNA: TGTGCCAGCAGCTCTCGACAGGGGGTAAGATCCCAGGCTTTCTTT. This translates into CASSSRQGVRSQAFF.

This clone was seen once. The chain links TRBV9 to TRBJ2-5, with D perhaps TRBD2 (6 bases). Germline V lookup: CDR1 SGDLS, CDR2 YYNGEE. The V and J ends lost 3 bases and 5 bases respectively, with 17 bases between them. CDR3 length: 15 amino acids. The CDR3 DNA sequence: TGTGCCAGCAGCGCAAGGACTACACCTGGTGAGACCCAGTACTTC. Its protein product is CASSARTTPGETQYF.

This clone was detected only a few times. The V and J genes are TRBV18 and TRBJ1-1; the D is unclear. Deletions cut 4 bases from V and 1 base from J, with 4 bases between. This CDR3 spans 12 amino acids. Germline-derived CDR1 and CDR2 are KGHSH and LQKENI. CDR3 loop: CASSQQNTEAFF. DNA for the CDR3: TGTGCCAGCTCACAGCAGAACACTGAAGCTTTCTTT. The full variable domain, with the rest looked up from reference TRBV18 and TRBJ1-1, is NAGVMQNPRHLVRRRGQEARLRCSPMKGHSHVYWYRQLPEEGLKFMVYLQKENIIDESGMPKERFSAEFPKEGPSILRIQQVVRGDSAAYFCASSQQNTEAFFGQGTRLTVV.

CDR3 sequence (DNA): TGTGCCAGCAGCCCCCCCCCGGCCTACGAGCAGTACTTC. Amino acid sequence: CASSPPPAYEQYF. The chain couples TRBV11-2 to TRBJ2-7; D gene uncertain. The germline gives CDR1 SGHAT, CDR2 FQNNGV. Trimming pared 5 bases from V and 2 bases from J, leaving 10 bases between. This CDR3 is built from 13 residues.

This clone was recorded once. The CDR3 loop reads CASSPNRGEKLFF. The CDR3 nucleotides read TGTGCCAGCAGCCCGAACAGGGGTGAAAAACTGTTTTTT. This chain connects TRBV13 to TRBJ1-4; 7 bases match TRBD1. CDR3 length equals 13 residues. Germline V gene sequence: CDR1 PRHDT, CDR2 FYEKMQ (reference sequence). V dropped 5 bases and J dropped 7; count of bases not matched to a gene: 4. The full variable domain, completed using reference TRBV13 and TRBJ1-4, is AAGVIQSPRHLIKEKRETATLKCYPIPRHDTVYWYQQGPGQDPQFLISFYEKMQSDKGSIPDRFSAQQFSDYHSELNMSSLELGDSALYFCASSPNRGEKLFFGSGTQLSVL.

The chain's CDR3 is CARQGQETQYF. The CDR3 coding sequence is TGTGCCAGACAGGGCCAAGAGACCCAGTACTTC. The chain links TRBV2 to TRBJ2-5; D perhaps matches TRBD1 (6 bases). The germline gives CDR1 SNHLY, CDR2 FYNNEI. V lost 9 bases, J lost 1 base, and 6 bases lay in between. The CDR3 is made up of 11 amino acids.

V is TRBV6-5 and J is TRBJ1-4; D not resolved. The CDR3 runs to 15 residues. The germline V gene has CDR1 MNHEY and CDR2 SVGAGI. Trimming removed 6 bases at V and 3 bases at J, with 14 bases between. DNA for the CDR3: TGTGCCAGCAGACTCCTTATACGGGCTAATGAAAAACTGTTTTTT. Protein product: CASRLLIRANEKLFF.

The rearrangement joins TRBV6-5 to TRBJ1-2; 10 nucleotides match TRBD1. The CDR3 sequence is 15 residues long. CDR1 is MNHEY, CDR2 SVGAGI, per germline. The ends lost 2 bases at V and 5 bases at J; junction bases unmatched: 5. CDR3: CASSYEGQGFYGYTF. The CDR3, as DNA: TGTGCCAGCAGTTACGAGGGACAGGGGTTTTATGGCTACACCTTC.